This T cell receptor (beta chain) came from a study of blood T cells in healthy people across ages. This CDR3 has 14 residues. In germline, CDR1 is PRHDT, CDR2 FYEKMQ (reference sequence). V lost 2 bases, J lost 3 bases, and 11 bases lay in between. Comment on this clonotype: With a much larger clone just one base away, this may be a read error.

Next came a second PCR, run for 7 to 11 cycles, which used a sample-barcoded 5' primer along with a J-beta primer mix. MiXCR, run by TCRdb on the 5' RACE reads, gives a single entry per CDR3 protein. Among 1,800,000 or so distinct CDR3 sequences listed, roughly two fifths were seen once. Sequenced material: blood. The sequence was obtained from a human donor in good health. This chain uses TRBV13 with TRBJ2-7; D perhaps matches TRBD1 (7 bases). CDR3 in DNA: TGTGCCAGCAGCTTACAGGGGGGAGACTACGAGCAGTACTTC. Residues: CASSLQGGDYEQYF.